The 6 T cell receptor beta chains below come from one sample, sequenced in a study of neurological immune-mediated disorders. In TCRdb, the 5' RACE reads were re-called with MiXCR into one record per CDR3 protein. The sample includes 50,000 to 70,000 distinct CDR3 sequences, roughly 4.3% of them seen just once. Source material: PBMCs. The receptors here all came from a man aged 25 to 45 with multiple sclerosis.

The rearrangement uses TRBV7-9 and TRBJ1-1; no firm D call. V was trimmed by 4 bases and J by 7 bases, leaving 16 bases between them. The CDR3 contains 14 residues. Germline loops: CDR1 SEHNR, CDR2 FQNEAQ (reference sequence). For the CDR3, the DNA is TGTGCCAGCAGCTCGACAAGGGCGAGGAATGAAGCTTTCTTT. Encoded protein: CASSSTRARNEAFF.

The V and J genes are TRBV12-3 or TRBV12-4 and TRBJ2-3; D is undetermined. There are 16 residues in the CDR3. V lost 6 bases, J lost 2 bases, and 18 bases lay in between. The CDR3 DNA reads as TGTGCCAGCAGCCTATCGTTGGTCAGAGACACAGATACGCAGTATTTT. It yields the protein CASSLSLVRDTDTQYF.

About this clonotype: It may be a read error: a sequence one base away is much more abundant. The rearrangement uses TRBV21-1 and TRBJ1-1; the table's D gene call, TRBD1, was not cross checked with the DNA. TRBV21-1 is annotated as a pseudogene. CDR3 size: 15 residues. In nucleotides, the CDR3 is TGTGCCAGAAAAGGGACAAGAGATAGGAACACTGTAGCTTTCTTT. This translates into CARKGTRDRNTVAFF.

This clonotype was counted ten times or more. The chain couples TRBV7-9 to TRBJ1-1; D uncertain. From germline, CDR1 is SEHNR and CDR2 FQNEAQ (reference sequence). V was shortened by 1 base and J by 0 bases, with 9 bases between the two germline ends. The CDR3 runs to 15 residues. CDR3 in amino acids: CASSLGSGLNTEAFF. The CDR3 nucleotides read TGTGCCAGCAGCTTAGGTAGTGGGTTGAACACTGAAGCTTTCTTT.

This chain uses TRBV20-1 with TRBJ1-1; TRBD1 is a possible D gene (6 bases). The V and J ends lost 1 base and 5 bases respectively, with 17 bases between them. The CDR3 sequence is 15 residues long. Germline lookup yields CDR1 DFQATT and CDR2 SNEGSKA (reference sequence). In DNA, the CDR3 is TGCAGTGCTAGAGCCCCCACAGGGTATGTTACTGAAGCTTTCTTT. Protein sequence: CSARAPTGYVTEAFF.

Turning to this clonotype: Germline and junction disagree at one end, which may indicate a read error. The V call is TRBV6-5, the J call TRBJ2-5; D perhaps matches TRBD2 (6 bases). This CDR3 has 9 amino acids. Germline V gene data show CDR1 as MNHEY and CDR2 as SVGAGI. The CDR3 protein is CAVGGTQYF. CDR3 in DNA: TGCGCGGTGGGGGGGACCCAGTACTTC.